The entry below describes one TCR beta chain. As yet, its antigen is unknown. The PCR ran on 60 Vbeta and 13 Jbeta primers. Sequencing was performed with immunoSEQ multiplex PCR; in TCRdb, only in-frame clones are kept and a portion is missing. This sample has roughly 110,000 clones; 70% to 75% occur once, and the top ten carry roughly 2.8%. The sample belongs to a study of cytomegalovirus exposure and HLA in healthy donors. General study findings and limits: Analysis was carried out at a later point, and it linked a missense DCLRE1C variant to TCR beta V- and J-gene trimming. In a later analysis, HLA-associated TCR beta chains were more clonally expanded than equally common others. According to reports, the classifier identified cytomegalovirus status with high specificity and sensitivity.

While unrecorded immune exposures were likely, the donors were nominally healthy when sampled. The source of this sequence is a female donor in good health and CMV-seronegative. The specimen was PBMCs.

The CDR3 region is CASRNRLAGSTDTQYF. In nucleotides, the CDR3 is TGTGCCAGCAGAAACCGACTAGCGGGGAGCACAGATACGCAGTATTTT. The J gene is TRBJ2-3, the V gene TRBV27; 11 bases fit TRBD2. CDR1 and CDR2 (germline): MNHEY, SMNVEV (reference sequence). There are 16 residues in the CDR3. V shed 6 bases, J shed 0 bases, and the junction held 5 bases outside the gene matches.